The subject of this entry is one T cell receptor beta chain. Its antigen is unidentified. Time point given: week 23, last vaccination. The study gave 300 ug of mutant IDH1 20-mer peptide per vaccine dose, with topical imiquimod. This sample was included in a study of a mutant IDH1 vaccine in newly diagnosed glioma. Method: immunoSEQ multiplex PCR; TCRdb's copy keeps in-frame clones and lacks some. The sample records 29,000 or so clones, roughly 80% being singletons. This CDR3 is 13 amino acids long. Per germline, CDR1 SNHLY and CDR2 FYNNEI. Trimming removed 5 bases from V and 8 bases from J, with 15 bases in between.

This chain joins TRBV2 and TRBJ1-2; D is possibly TRBD1 (6 bases). This specimen consisted of PBMCs, obtained from a glioma patient whose treatment included an IDH1 peptide vaccine. This receptor was identified in a woman younger than 35 with glioma. CDR3 amino acids: CASSNRVLEGYTF. DNA of the CDR3: TGTGCCAGCAGTAACAGGGTTCTGGAGGGCTACACCTTC.